This passage covers 20 T cell receptor beta chains from one sample sequenced in a study of T cells in Graves' hyperthyroidism and ophthalmopathy. The investigators amplified TCR beta CDR3 regions from RNA transcripts. Using the HTBI primer set, a first-round RT-PCR was run on the TCR CDR3. TCRdb called the multiplex PCR reads again in MiXCR, with one record for every CDR3 protein. The sample consists of 750,000 to 950,000 distinct CDR3 sequences, 38% of them appearing once. The source material was blood. The origin of the receptors is a man between 18 and 29 years old with Graves' hyperthyroidism.

This clonotype occurred a few times. The chain joins TRBV7-2 to TRBJ1-2; no definite D call. This CDR3 has 16 residues. V lost 5 bases and J 2 bases, leaving 18 bases between the germline ends. Germline loops: CDR1 SGHTA, CDR2 FQGNSA. The CDR3 DNA reads TGTGCCAGCAGCCAAGAAAAGGAGTACTCGAACTATGGCTACACCTTC. Translation: CASSQEKEYSNYGYTF.

In the case of this clonotype: An end of the junction does not agree with germline; a read error may underlie this. The chain joins TRBV7-9 to TRBJ1-1, with 11 bases identical to TRBD1. CDR3 length: 13 amino acids. Germline V gives CDR1 SEHNR, CDR2 FQNEAQ (reference sequence). The CDR3, as DNA: TGTGCCAGCAGCTTAGAGGACAGGGGGCGGATGACGTTT. Its protein product is CASSLEDRGRMTF.

This clonotype has just one count. The CDR3 carries no conserved terminal phenylalanine or tryptophan, so it likely arises from a read error. V gene TRBV7-3 combines with J gene TRBJ2-6; no reliable D call. This CDR3 has 13 amino acids. Germline CDR1 is SGHTA and CDR2 is FQGTGA. The V end was cut by 4 bases, the J end by 5 bases, with 6 bases between. The CDR3 loop reads CASSSEWANVLTP. The CDR3 DNA is TGTGCCAGCAGCTCAGAATGGGCCAACGTCCTGACTCCA.

This clonotype was counted a few times. An end of the junction does not agree with germline; a read error may underlie this. The CDR3, as DNA: TGTGCCAGCAGTCTTCGGATGAGTAGCAATCAGCCCCAGCATTTT. Amino acid sequence: CASSLRMSSNQPQHF. The genes are TRBV10-3 and TRBJ1-5; D unclear. The CDR3 sequence is 15 residues long. Germline V gives CDR1 ENHRY, CDR2 SYGVKD.

This clonotype has ten or more counts. V is TRBV7-8 and J is TRBJ2-5; D call uncertain. The CDR3 sequence is 13 residues long. V was trimmed by 4 bases and J by 4 bases, leaving 10 bases between them. Looked up from germline, CDR1 is SGHVS and CDR2 is FQNEAQ. The CDR3 DNA is TGTGCCAGCAGCTCCCCGGAAGGAGAGACCCAGTACTTC. It specifies CASSSPEGETQYF.

The genes are TRBV5-1 and TRBJ1-5; tentative D call: TRBD1 (6 bases). This CDR3 contains 14 residues. Trimming took 8 bases from V and 3 from J, leaving 15 bases between them. Germline V CDR1 and CDR2: SGHRS, YFSETQ. The CDR3 nucleotides are TGCGCCAGTCCGGGGGGGGCGACCAATCAGCCCCAGCATTTT. This codes for CASPGGATNQPQHF.

This clonotype showed up just a few times. This chain joins TRBV10-3 and TRBJ2-6; 9 nucleotides agree with TRBD1. The CDR3 has 16 amino acids. Germline CDR1 is ENHRY and CDR2 is SYGVKD. V lost 10 bases to trimming and J lost 6 bases; unmatched junction nucleotides: 13. The CDR3 region is CATGTGSHSLANVLTF. CDR3 DNA sequence: TGTGCCACCGGGACAGGGAGCCACTCTCTGGCCAACGTCCTGACTTTC.

This clonotype showed up many times. The chain employs TRBV15 and TRBJ2-5; TRBD1 or TRBD2 may be the D gene (6 bases each). The germline CDR1 and CDR2 sequences are LNHNV and YYDKDF (reference sequence). The V gene lost 0 bases and the J gene lost 9 bases, with 20 bases spanning the gap. The CDR3 sequence is 16 residues long. The CDR3 region is CATSRDEGVKGGAQYF. In DNA, the CDR3 is TGTGCCACCAGCAGAGATGAAGGTGTCAAGGGGGGTGCCCAGTACTTC. Complete variable domain (other parts from reference TRBV15 and TRBJ2-5): DAMVIQNPRYQVTQFGKPVTLSCSQTLNHNVMYWYQQKSSQAPKLLFHYYDKDFNNEADTPDNFQSRRPNTSFCFLDIRSPGLGDTAMYLCATSRDEGVKGGAQYFGPGTRLLVL.

Comments on this clonotype: The junction does not match germline at one end; this may be a read error. The chain uses TRBV7-9 and TRBJ1-6; 9 bases are a match to TRBD1. This CDR3 is 16 amino acids long. The V gene's germline CDR1 is SEHNR and CDR2 FQNEAQ (reference sequence). The CDR3 is CASSHHRGRWNSPLHF. DNA for the CDR3: TGCGCCAGCAGCCACCACAGGGGGCGATGGAATTCACCCCTCCACTTT.

This clonotype appeared many times. This chain links TRBV7-3 with TRBJ1-1; D is unclear. This CDR3 comprises 14 residues. V lost 1 base and J lost 3, with 9 bases in between. The germline V gene has CDR1 SGHTA and CDR2 FQGTGA. For the CDR3, the DNA is TGTGCCAGCAGCTTAATCGGAGGCGACACTGAAGCTTTCTTT. As protein: CASSLIGGDTEAFF.

This clonotype was counted between two and nine times. The chain joins TRBV6-6 to TRBJ2-7, with TRBD1 as a possible D gene (6 bases). Germline assignment: CDR1 MNHNY and CDR2 SVGAGI (reference sequence). The CDR3 covers 15 residues. V was shortened by 6 bases and J by 5 bases, with 20 bases between the two germline ends. CDR3 DNA: TGTGCCAGCAGACGCACCTTACAGGGTGTCAACGAGCAGTACTTC. It encodes CASRRTLQGVNEQYF.

Many counts were recorded for this clonotype. The chain recombines TRBV7-2 with TRBJ2-7; D unclear. This CDR3 is built from 14 residues. Per the germline V gene, CDR1 is SGHTA and CDR2 is FQGNSA. V lost 4 bases and J 7 bases, leaving 17 bases between the germline ends. The CDR3 sequence is CASSSTGGFREQYF. DNA for the CDR3: TGTGCCAGCAGCTCGACGGGCGGTTTCCGAGAGCAGTACTTC.

This chain uses TRBV10-3 with TRBJ2-7, with TRBD1 matching over 7 bases. Germline CDR1 reads ENHRY; CDR2 reads SYGVKD. V lost 11 bases and J lost 2; bases outside the gene matches: 12. CDR3 length: 14 amino acids. DNA for the CDR3: TGTGCCTGGAGTGTCCCCGGGACAGCCTACGAGCAGTACTTC. Translating gives CAWSVPGTAYEQYF.

In its sample, this clonotype was seen many times. This chain joins TRBV7-2 and TRBJ1-6; no clear D. The CDR3 contains 15 residues. V lost 3 bases and J lost 8, with 14 bases in between. CDR1 and CDR2 (germline): SGHTA, FQGNSA. Here the CDR3 reads CASSLLQARDSPLHF. CDR3 nucleotide sequence: TGTGCCAGCAGCTTGCTCCAGGCCCGCGATTCACCCCTCCACTTT.

The sample holds many counts of this clonotype. The rearrangement uses TRBV20-1 and TRBJ2-5; the D is unclear. Germline CDR1 and CDR2: DFQATT and SNEGSKA (reference sequence). The CDR3 has 12 amino acids. V was pared by 4 bases and J by 0 bases, with 6 bases between. For the CDR3, the DNA is TGCAGTGCTAAACATCACCAAGAGACCCAGTACTTC. It yields the protein CSAKHHQETQYF.

This clonotype was counted a few times. The genes are TRBV2 and TRBJ1-2; 7 positions agree with TRBD1. This CDR3 region has 13 residues. J gave up 7 bases and V 6 bases, and 8 bases lay outside the gene matches. Germline CDR1 and CDR2: SNHLY and FYNNEI. The CDR3 loop reads CASSRGGAGGYTF. The CDR3 nucleotides read TGTGCCAGCAGCCGAGGGGGCGCGGGTGGCTACACCTTC. The full variable domain, its missing parts supplied by reference TRBV2 and TRBJ1-2, is EPEVTQTPSHQVTQMGQEVILRCVPISNHLYFYWYRQILGQKVEFLVSFYNNEISEKSEIFDDQFSVERPDGSNFTLKIRSTKLEDSAMYFCASSRGGAGGYTFGSGTRLTVV.

This clonotype was seen ten or more times. This sequence joins TRBV29-1 and TRBJ2-7; D perhaps matches TRBD1 (5 bases). Per germline, CDR1 SQVTM and CDR2 ANQGSEA. This CDR3 is 16 amino acids long. For the CDR3, the DNA is TGCAGTGTGGTGGCAGGGTGGGGAATTACCTCCTACGAGCAGTACTTC. It specifies CSVVAGWGITSYEQYF.

V usage is TRBV20-1 and J usage is TRBJ1-1; a weak D match, TRBD1 (5 bases). The V gene's germline CDR1 is DFQATT and CDR2 SNEGSKA (reference sequence). This CDR3 has 13 residues. V was trimmed by 3 bases and J by 3 bases, leaving 11 bases between them. The CDR3 nucleotides read TGCAGTGCTAGGAGGGAAGGGGACACTGAAGCTTTCTTT. Its protein is CSARREGDTEAFF.

The V and J genes are TRBV7-2 and TRBJ1-1, with a tentative D call TRBD1 (5 bases). The CDR3 totals 15 residues. Trimming took off 4 bases at V and 6 bases at J, with 18 bases between the two ends. The germline CDR1 and CDR2 sequences are SGHTA and FQGNSA. In DNA, the CDR3 is TGTGCCAGCAGCTACTGGGCCTGGGCGGGACCTGAAGCTTTCTTT. Its translation: CASSYWAWAGPEAFF.

The V gene is TRBV9, the J gene TRBJ2-3; D is undetermined. Trimming removed 3 bases from V and 3 bases from J, with 17 bases in between. This CDR3 has 16 residues. The germline CDR1 and CDR2 sequences are SGDLS and YYNGEE. The CDR3 nucleotides are TGTGCCAGCAGCGACCCGACATACAAAGGAACAGATACGCAGTATTTT. As protein: CASSDPTYKGTDTQYF.